This T cell receptor (beta chain) was identified during a study of blood T cell repertoires in COVID-19 (dated by TCRdb to about 2020). For context, the study as a whole: Samples from collaborators originated in the United States, Italy and Spain and spanned both the acute and convalescent phases of COVID-19. The prospective study material was composed of cDNA or gDNA derived from T cells, B-cell-depleted T cells, or PBMCs. The dataset comprised deeply sampled blood TCRbeta repertoires from subjects exposed to, actively infected with, or recovered from COVID-19. The repertoires were released in a freely available public database meant as a resource for research on the immune response to SARS-CoV-2. Samples came from the ongoing ImmuneRACE study (first 160 participants) plus 1,254 subjects from 6 global collaborators. Sample metadata almost always included a de-identified subject ID, COVID-19 status, age in years and sex. Where available, HLA class I and class II types were taken from metadata supplied by the sample provider and were not determined by assay-based typing. Study-wide findings and limitations: How much clinical and demographic metadata was included differed by source and by participant, and the metadata was provided uncurated.

TCRbeta CDR3 regions were amplified from genomic DNA by means of the immunoSEQ Assay, a bias-controlled multiplex PCR. In the paper's pipeline: The number of nucleated cells in each sample was estimated by amplification of reference gene primers within the assay. Sequence reads were collapsed and filtered to measure the absolute abundance of every unique TCRbeta CDR3 rearrangement. Productive Simpson clonality was computed per sample as the square root of Simpson's diversity index over productive rearrangements. TCRdb mirrors the immuneACCESS table, restricted to in-frame sequences. Some clones are absent from its copies; in checked studies, under half trace to an unresolved V gene, and the reason for the others is unknown. V and J calls and clone size follow that table, whereas D and trimming were derived from the DNA. A total of under 450,000 clones appear in this sample, 87% of them only once. The ten largest clonotypes hold about 1.5% of the sample.

The junction carries 17 bases between V and J, which are trimmed by 4 bases and 0 bases respectively. Including cysteine and phenylalanine, the CDR3 has 18 amino acids. The only DNA kept is the CDR3, 54 bases in frame from the first base. CDR1 SGHRS and CDR2 YFSETQ were looked up in the germline V gene. Participants in the prospective study were enrolled through a virtual design, were aged 18 to 89 years, and lived in approximately 25 United States geographic areas. In the prospective study, participants were assigned to cohorts based on the clinical history participants reported in a screening survey and a study questionnaire. Recovered participants in ImmuneRACE Cohort 3 were defined as having two consecutive negative NP/OP PCR tests, clearance from a healthcare professional, or resolution of symptoms. Each participant in the prospective study had whole blood, serum and a nasopharyngeal or oropharyngeal swab collected by mobile phlebotomists. Additional blood draws and questionnaires over a 2-month period could optionally be provided by prospective study participants. Before DNA extraction, blood samples from the prospective study were shipped at room temperature or frozen.

Details on this clone: No cognate antigen has been identified for it. No per-base quality is available; no much larger clone lies one base away.

This chain joins TRBV5-1 to TRBJ2-6; the D gene is possibly TRBD2, with 5 bases matching. The clonotype comes from a young man who had recovered from COVID-19. Sequencing used PBMCs or T cells enriched from blood (not recorded which). The base sequence is TGCGCCAGCAGCCCGTACCGGGGTTCCCCCTCTGGGGCCAACGTCCTGACTTTC. It encodes CASSPYRGSPSGANVLTF.